This TCR beta chain was retrieved from a study of T cell responses to AZD1222 COVID-19 vaccine. Clones were read by immunoSEQ multiplex PCR, and TCRdb kept only the in-frame ones, dropping some. The sample comprises around 190,000 clones, 88% of which are singletons, and 9.5% to 13% rests with the top ten. The CDR3 length is 16 residues. CDR1 and CDR2 (germline): KGHSH, LQKENI. Trimming at V came to 6 bases and at J to 2 bases, leaving 10 bases not matched to a gene. The rearrangement joins TRBV18 to TRBJ1-5, with 7 bases that match TRBD1. The receptor comes from an adult who received the AZD1222 COVID-19 vaccine. Sequencing used peripheral blood, obtained 28 days after the second AZD1222 dose. In DNA form, the CDR3 reads TGTGCCAGCTCCAGAGACAGGGAGCATGGCAATCAGCCCCAGCATTTT. Its protein product is CASSRDREHGNQPQHF.